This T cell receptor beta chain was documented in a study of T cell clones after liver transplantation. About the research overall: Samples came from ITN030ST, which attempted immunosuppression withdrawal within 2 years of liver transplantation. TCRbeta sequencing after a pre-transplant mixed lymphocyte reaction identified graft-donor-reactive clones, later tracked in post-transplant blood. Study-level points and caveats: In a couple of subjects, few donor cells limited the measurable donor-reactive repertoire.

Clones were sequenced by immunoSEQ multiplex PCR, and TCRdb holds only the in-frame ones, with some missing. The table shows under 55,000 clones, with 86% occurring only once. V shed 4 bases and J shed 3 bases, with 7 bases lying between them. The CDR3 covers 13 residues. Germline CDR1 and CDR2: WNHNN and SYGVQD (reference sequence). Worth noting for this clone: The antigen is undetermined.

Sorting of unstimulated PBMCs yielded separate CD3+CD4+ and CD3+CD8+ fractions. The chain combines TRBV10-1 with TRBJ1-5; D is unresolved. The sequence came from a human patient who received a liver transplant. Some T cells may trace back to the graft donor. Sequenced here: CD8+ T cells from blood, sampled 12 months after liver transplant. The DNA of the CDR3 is TGCGCCAGCAGTGGCCGACCCAATCAGCCCCAGCATTTT. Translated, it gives CASSGRPNQPQHF.